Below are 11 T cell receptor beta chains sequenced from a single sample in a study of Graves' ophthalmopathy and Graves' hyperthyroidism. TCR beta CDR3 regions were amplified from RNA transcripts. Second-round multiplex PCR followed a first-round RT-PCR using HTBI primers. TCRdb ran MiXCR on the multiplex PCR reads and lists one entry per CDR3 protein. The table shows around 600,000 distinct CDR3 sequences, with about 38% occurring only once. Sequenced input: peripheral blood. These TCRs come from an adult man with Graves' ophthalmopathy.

CDR3 nucleotide sequence: TGTGCCACCAGTGATCCGGTAGATACGCAGTATTTT. Its translation is CATSDPVDTQYF. This chain links TRBV24-1 with TRBJ2-3, with D uncertain. CDR3 length equals 12 residues. The germline CDR1 and CDR2 sequences are KGHDR and SFDVKD. Trimming stripped 3 bases from V and 5 bases from J, with 5 bases between.

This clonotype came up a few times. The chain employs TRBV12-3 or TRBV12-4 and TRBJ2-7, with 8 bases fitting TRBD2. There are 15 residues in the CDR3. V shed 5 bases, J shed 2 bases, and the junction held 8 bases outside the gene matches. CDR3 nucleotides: TGTGCCAGCAGTGATAGCGGGGTACCTCCCTACGAGCAGTACTTC. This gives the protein CASSDSGVPPYEQYF.

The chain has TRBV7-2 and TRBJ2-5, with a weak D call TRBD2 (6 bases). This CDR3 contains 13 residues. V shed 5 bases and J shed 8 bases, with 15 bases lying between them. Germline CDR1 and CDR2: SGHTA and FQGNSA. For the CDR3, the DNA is TGTGCCAGCAGCCGCCGAGGGAGGCGAACCCAGTACTTC. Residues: CASSRRGRRTQYF.

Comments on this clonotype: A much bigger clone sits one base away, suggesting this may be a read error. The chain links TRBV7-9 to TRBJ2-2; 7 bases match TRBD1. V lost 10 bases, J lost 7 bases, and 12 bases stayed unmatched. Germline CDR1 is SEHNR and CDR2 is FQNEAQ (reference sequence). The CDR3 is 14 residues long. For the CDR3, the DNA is TGTGCCATCTCCGGGACAGAGGGTGTCGGGGAGCTGTTTTTT. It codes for CAISGTEGVGELFF.

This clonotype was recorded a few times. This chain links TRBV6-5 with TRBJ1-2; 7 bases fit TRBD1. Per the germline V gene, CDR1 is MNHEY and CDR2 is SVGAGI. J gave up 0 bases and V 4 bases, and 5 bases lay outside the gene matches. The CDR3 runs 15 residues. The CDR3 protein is CASSSSGTANYGYTF. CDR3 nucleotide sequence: TGTGCCAGCAGTTCCTCCGGGACAGCTAACTATGGCTACACCTTC.

In nucleotides, the CDR3 is TGCAGTGCTAGAGATGTTACAGGGGGTAGCTCTGGGGCCAACGTCCTGACTTTC. Protein product: CSARDVTGGSSGANVLTF. This sequence joins TRBV20-1 and TRBJ2-6, with TRBD1 matching over 8 bases. The V segment lost 0 bases and the J segment 0 bases; nucleotides outside the gene matches: 7. This CDR3 has 18 residues. Germline CDR1 DFQATT, CDR2 SNEGSKA (reference sequence).

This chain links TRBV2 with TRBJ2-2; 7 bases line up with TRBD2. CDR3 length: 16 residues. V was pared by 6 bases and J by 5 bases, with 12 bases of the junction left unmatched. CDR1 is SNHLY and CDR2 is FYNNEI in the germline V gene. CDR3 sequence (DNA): TGTGCCAGCAGCGCAGGACTAGATGGGGGGACCGGGGAGCTGTTTTTT. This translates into CASSAGLDGGTGELFF.

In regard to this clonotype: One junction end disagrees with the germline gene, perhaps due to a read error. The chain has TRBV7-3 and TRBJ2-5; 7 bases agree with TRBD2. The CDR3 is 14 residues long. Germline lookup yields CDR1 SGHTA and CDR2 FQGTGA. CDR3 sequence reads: CASSQDWPSGTQYF. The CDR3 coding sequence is TGCGCCAGCAGCCAAGATTGGCCTAGCGGGACCCAGTACTTC. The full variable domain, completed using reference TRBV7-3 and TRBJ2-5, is GAGVSQTPSNKVTEKGKYVELRCDPISGHTALYWYRQSLGQGPEFLIYFQGTGAADDSGLPNDRFFAVRPEGSVSTLKIQRTERGDSAVYLCASSQDWPSGTQYFGPGTRLLVL.

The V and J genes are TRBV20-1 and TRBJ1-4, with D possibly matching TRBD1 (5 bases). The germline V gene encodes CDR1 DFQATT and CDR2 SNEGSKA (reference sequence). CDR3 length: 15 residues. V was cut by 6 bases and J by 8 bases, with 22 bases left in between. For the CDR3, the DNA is TGCAGTGCCAGCAGGAGCCGGGACGGGGAAGAAAAACTGTTTTTT. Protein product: CSASRSRDGEEKLFF.

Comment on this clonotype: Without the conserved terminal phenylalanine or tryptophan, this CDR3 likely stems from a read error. The CDR3 region is CSARGMVGYEQYS. CDR3 sequence (DNA): TGCAGTGCTAGGGGGATGGTCGGGTACGAGCAGTACTCC. The chain combines TRBV20-1 with TRBJ2-7; D is unclear. Germline V gene lookup returns CDR1 DFQATT and CDR2 SNEGSKA (reference sequence). With 3 bases removed from V and 4 bases from J, the gap between germline ends came to 13 bases. There are 13 residues in the CDR3.

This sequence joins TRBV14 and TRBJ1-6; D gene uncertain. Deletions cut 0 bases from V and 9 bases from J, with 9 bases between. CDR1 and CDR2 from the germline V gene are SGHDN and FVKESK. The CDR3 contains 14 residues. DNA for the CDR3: TGTGCCAGCAGCCAAGACGGTGCGGGTTCACCCCTCCACTTT. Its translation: CASSQDGAGSPLHF.